This T cell receptor (beta chain) comes out of a study of blood T cell repertoires in COVID-19. Background on the study: Material from acute and convalescent COVID-19 was sourced from the United States, Italy and Spain. T cells, B-cell-depleted T cells, or PBMCs supplied cDNA or gDNA.

Per the original methods: Reference gene primer amplification gave nucleated cell count estimates. Assay used: immunoSEQ multiplex PCR; TCRdb lists only in-frame clones, some missing. The V and J calls and clone size are taken from that table; D and trimming were inferred from the DNA. The table includes roughly 130,000 clones, around 80% detected once. CDR3 size: 15 residues. Germline V gene sequence: CDR1 GTSNPN, CDR2 SVGIG (reference sequence). J was trimmed by 7 bases and V by 0 bases; bases with no gene match: 11. This clone came up once. The sequenced sample was peripheral blood. This clonotype originated in a man aged 65 to 85 with acute or convalescent COVID-19. The V call is TRBV30, the J call TRBJ1-2; the match to TRBD1 covers 7 bases. The DNA of the CDR3 is TGTGCCTGGAGTGTCAGGGGGGCGGGTAACCGTGGCTACACCTTC. Its protein is CAWSVRGAGNRGYTF. Looking up the rest from reference TRBV30 and TRBJ1-2 gives the full variable domain: SQTIHQWPATLVQPVGSPLSLECTVEGTSNPNLYWYRQAAGRGLQLLFYSVGIGQISSEVPQNLSASRPQDRQFILSSKKLLLSDSGFYLCAWSVRGAGNRGYTFGSGTRLTVV.